These 4 T cell receptor beta chains originate from one sample sequenced in a study of Graves' ophthalmopathy and Graves' hyperthyroidism. RNA transcripts served as template for amplifying TCR beta CDR3 sequences. HTBI primers were employed in first-round RT-PCR, then a second-round multiplex PCR followed. TCRdb re-derived calls from the multiplex PCR reads in MiXCR, one entry per CDR3 protein. The data hold around 660,000 distinct CDR3 sequences, with about 41% observed a single time. The sequencing sample was made of peripheral blood. Receptors were obtained from an adult man with Graves' ophthalmopathy.

The sample holds a few counts of this clonotype. The chain combines TRBV9 with TRBJ1-3; unclear D gene. Germline-derived CDR1 and CDR2 are SGDLS and YYNGEE. Trimming stripped 5 bases from V and 0 bases from J, with 6 bases between. CDR3 length: 13 amino acids. The CDR3 reads CASRTISGNTIYF. The CDR3 nucleotides are TGTGCCAGCAGGACCATCTCTGGAAACACCATATATTTT.

This clonotype was counted ten times or more. The V and J genes are TRBV20-1 and TRBJ1-5; TRBD1 agrees at 9 bases. The CDR3 contains 14 residues. V shed 6 bases, J shed 0 bases, and the junction held 3 bases outside the gene matches. Germline V CDR1 and CDR2: DFQATT, SNEGSKA (reference sequence). The CDR3, as DNA: TGCAGTGCCTGGACAGGGGATAGCAATCAGCCCCAGCATTTT. This gives the protein CSAWTGDSNQPQHF.

This clonotype has a count of ten or more. The V call is TRBV12-5, the J call TRBJ2-5; D is possibly TRBD2 (6 bases). CDR1 LGHNT and CDR2 FRNRAP come from the germline V gene. V lost 5 bases, J lost 5 bases, and 18 bases lay in between. This CDR3 comprises 15 residues. The CDR3 sequence is CASGETGLLEETQYF. The CDR3 coding sequence is TGTGCTAGTGGTGAGACGGGACTTTTGGAGGAGACCCAGTACTTC.

This clonotype was seen a handful of times. The chain has TRBV5-4 and TRBJ2-7; possible D gene TRBD1, 5 bases. V gave up 4 bases and J gave up 2 bases, with 13 bases separating them. The length of the CDR3 is 14 residues. Germline CDR1 reads SGHNT; CDR2 reads YYREEE (reference sequence). The chain's CDR3 is CASSPQGRTYEQYF. The CDR3 nucleotides are TGTGCCAGCAGCCCCCAGGGCCGAACCTACGAGCAGTACTTC.